This T cell receptor (beta chain) derives from a study of CD8 T cells in ankylosing spondylitis. The CDR3 extends over 18 amino acids. Per germline, CDR1 MDHEN and CDR2 SYDVKM. With V trimmed by 7 bases and J by 1 base, 9 bases remained unmatched. Via MiXCR, TCRdb re-called the 5' RACE reads, giving one row per CDR3 protein. The table has about 320,000 distinct CDR3 sequences, roughly 10% seen once. Study-level results: Relatively scarce in peripheral blood, disease-linked clones were CD8+.

This clonotype has a handful of counts. Its target is unknown. The sequencing input was blood, either unsorted or a sorted T cell fraction (not recorded which). The receptor was derived from a female donor with ankylosing spondylitis or in good health (not recorded which). The chain uses TRBV28 and TRBJ2-6; 11 bases line up with TRBD2. The chain's CDR3 is CASTGSGRVPSGANVLTF. The CDR3 DNA reads as TGTGCCAGCACCGGTAGCGGGAGGGTCCCATCTGGGGCCAACGTCCTGACTTTC.